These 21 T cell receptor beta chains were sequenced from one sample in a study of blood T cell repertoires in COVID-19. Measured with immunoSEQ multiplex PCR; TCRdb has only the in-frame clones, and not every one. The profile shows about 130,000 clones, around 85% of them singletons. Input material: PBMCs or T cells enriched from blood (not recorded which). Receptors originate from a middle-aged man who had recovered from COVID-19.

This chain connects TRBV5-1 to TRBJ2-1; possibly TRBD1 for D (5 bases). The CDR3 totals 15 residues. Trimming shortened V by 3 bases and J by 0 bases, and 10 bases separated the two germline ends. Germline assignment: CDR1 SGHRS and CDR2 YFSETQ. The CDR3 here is CASSSGIHSYNEQFF. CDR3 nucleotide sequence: TGCGCCAGCAGCTCAGGGATTCACTCCTACAATGAGCAGTTCTTC.

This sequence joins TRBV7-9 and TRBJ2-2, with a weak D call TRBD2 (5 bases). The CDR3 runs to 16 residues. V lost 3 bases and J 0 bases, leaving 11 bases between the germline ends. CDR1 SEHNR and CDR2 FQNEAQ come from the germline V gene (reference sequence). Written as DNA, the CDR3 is TGTGCCAGCAGCTTGGGAAGGACTTCGAACACCGGGGAGCTGTTTTTT. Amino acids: CASSLGRTSNTGELFF.

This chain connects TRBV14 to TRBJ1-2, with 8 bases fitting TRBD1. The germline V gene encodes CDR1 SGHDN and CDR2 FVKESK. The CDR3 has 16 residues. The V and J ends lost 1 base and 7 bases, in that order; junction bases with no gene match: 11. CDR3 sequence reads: CASSQVEAGGIPGYTF. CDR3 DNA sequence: TGTGCCAGCAGCCAAGTAGAGGCAGGGGGCATTCCTGGCTACACCTTC.

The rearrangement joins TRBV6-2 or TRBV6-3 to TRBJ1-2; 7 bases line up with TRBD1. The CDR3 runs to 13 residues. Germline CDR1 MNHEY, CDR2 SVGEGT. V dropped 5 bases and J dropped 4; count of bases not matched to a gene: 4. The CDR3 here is CASSIQGLYGYTF. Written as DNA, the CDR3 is TGTGCCAGCAGTATACAGGGGCTCTATGGCTACACCTTC.

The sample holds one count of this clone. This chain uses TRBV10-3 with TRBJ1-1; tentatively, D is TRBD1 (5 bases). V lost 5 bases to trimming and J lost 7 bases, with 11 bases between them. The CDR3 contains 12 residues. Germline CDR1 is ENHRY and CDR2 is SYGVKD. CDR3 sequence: CAISFQGLEAFF. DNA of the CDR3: TGTGCCATCAGTTTCCAGGGTCTTGAAGCTTTCTTT.

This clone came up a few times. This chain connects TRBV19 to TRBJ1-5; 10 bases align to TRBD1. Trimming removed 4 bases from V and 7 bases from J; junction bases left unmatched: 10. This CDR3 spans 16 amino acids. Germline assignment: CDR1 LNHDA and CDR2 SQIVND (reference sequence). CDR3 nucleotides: TGTGCCAGTAGTACCCGGACAGGGGGTCGGAGGCAGCCCCAGCATTTT. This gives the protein CASSTRTGGRRQPQHF.

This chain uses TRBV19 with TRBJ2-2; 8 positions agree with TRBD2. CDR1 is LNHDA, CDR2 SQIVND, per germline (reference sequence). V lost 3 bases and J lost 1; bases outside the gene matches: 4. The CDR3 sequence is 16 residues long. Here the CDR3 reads CASSIRSGGNTGELFF. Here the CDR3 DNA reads TGTGCCAGTAGTATCCGGAGCGGGGGGAACACCGGGGAGCTGTTTTTT.

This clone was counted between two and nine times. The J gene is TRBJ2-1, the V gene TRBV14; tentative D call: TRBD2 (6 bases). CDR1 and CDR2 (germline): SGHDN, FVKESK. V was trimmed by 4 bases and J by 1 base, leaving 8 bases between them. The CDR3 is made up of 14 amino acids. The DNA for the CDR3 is TGTGCCAGCAGCCGGGGAGGATCCTACAATGAGCAGTTCTTC. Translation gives CASSRGGSYNEQFF.

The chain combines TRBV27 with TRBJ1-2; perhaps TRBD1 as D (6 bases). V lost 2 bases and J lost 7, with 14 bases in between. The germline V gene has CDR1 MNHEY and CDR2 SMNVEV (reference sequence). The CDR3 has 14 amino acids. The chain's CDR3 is CASSLSRGGVGYTF. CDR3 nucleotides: TGTGCCAGCAGTTTAAGCAGGGGAGGGGTTGGCTACACCTTC.

The CDR3 protein is CASSEAGLANYGYTF. The CDR3 DNA reads TGTGCCAGCAGTGAAGCGGGACTAGCTAACTATGGCTACACCTTC. The V gene is TRBV6-1, the J gene TRBJ1-2; TRBD1 is a possible D gene (5 bases). V gave up 0 bases and J gave up 0 bases, with 8 bases separating them. Per germline, CDR1 MNHNS and CDR2 SASEGT. This CDR3 has 15 residues.

The CDR3 is CASSRTGGGEKLFF. CDR3 nucleotide sequence: TGTGCCAGCAGCCGGACAGGGGGCGGTGAAAAACTGTTTTTT. V usage is TRBV6-2 or TRBV6-3 and J usage is TRBJ1-4, with TRBD1 matching 11 bases. CDR3 length: 14 residues. Germline-derived CDR1 and CDR2 are MNHEY and SVGEGT. The ends lost 6 bases at V and 7 bases at J; junction bases unmatched: 4.

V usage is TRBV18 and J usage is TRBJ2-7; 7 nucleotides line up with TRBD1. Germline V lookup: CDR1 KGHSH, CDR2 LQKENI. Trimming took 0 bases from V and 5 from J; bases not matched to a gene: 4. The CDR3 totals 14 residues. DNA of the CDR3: TGTGCCAGCTCACCACCAGGGGGCATGGACGAGCAGTACTTC. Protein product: CASSPPGGMDEQYF.

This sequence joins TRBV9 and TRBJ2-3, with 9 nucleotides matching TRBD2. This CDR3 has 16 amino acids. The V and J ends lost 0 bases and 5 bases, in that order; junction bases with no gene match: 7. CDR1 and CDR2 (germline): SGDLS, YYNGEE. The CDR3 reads CASSVVGAGGRDTQYF. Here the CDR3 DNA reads TGTGCCAGCAGCGTAGTAGGAGCGGGGGGTCGAGATACGCAGTATTTT.

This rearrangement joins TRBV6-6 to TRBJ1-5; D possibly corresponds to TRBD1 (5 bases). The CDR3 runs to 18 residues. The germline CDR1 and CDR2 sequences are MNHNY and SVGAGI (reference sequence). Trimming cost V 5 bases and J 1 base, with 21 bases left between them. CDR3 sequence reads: CASSPEILARGSNQPQHF. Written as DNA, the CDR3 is TGTGCCAGCAGTCCAGAAATACTAGCCCGGGGGAGCAATCAGCCCCAGCATTTT.

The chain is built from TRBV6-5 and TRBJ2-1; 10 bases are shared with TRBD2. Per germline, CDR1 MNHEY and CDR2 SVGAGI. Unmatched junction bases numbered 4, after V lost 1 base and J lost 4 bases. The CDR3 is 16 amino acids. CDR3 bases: TGTGCCAGCAGTTACTTAGCGGGGGGTCGTTACAATGAGCAGTTCTTC. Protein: CASSYLAGGRYNEQFF.

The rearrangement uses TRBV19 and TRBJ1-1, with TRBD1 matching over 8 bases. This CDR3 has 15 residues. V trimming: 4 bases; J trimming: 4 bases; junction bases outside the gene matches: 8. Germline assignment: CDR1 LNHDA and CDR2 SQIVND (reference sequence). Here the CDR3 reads CASSTYRGSSTEAFF. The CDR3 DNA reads TGTGCCAGTAGTACCTACAGGGGGTCGAGCACTGAAGCTTTCTTT.

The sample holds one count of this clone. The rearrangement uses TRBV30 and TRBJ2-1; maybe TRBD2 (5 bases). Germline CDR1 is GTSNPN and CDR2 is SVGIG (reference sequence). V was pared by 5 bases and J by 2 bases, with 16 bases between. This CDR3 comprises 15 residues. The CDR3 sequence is CAWEEMSGAYNEQFF. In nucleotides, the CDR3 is TGTGCCTGGGAGGAGATGAGCGGTGCCTACAATGAGCAGTTCTTC.

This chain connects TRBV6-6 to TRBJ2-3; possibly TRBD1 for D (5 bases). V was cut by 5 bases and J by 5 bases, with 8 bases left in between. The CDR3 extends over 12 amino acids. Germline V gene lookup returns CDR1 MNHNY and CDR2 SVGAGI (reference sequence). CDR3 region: CASSPTEDTQYF. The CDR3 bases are TGTGCCAGCAGTCCGACAGAAGATACGCAGTATTTT.

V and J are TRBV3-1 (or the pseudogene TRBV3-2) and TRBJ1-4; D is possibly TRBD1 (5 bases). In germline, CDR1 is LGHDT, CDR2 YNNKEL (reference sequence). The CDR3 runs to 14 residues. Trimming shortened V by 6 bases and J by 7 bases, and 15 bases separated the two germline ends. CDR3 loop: CASRLTGGGEKLFF. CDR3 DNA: TGTGCCAGCAGGCTAACAGGCGGGGGTGAAAAACTGTTTTTT.

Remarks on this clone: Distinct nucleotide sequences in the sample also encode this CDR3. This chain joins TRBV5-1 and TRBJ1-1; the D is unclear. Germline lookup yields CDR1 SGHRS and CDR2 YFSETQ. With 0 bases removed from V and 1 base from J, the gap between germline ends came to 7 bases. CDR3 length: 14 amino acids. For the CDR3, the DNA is TGCGCCAGCAGCTTGGAAGCAGGGAACACTGAAGCTTTCTTT. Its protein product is CASSLEAGNTEAFF.

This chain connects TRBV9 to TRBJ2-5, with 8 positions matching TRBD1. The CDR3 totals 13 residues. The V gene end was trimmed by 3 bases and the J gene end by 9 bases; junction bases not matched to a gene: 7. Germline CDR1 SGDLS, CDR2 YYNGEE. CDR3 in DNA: TGTGCCAGCAGCGAGGGTAACAGGGGGTCCCAGTACTTC. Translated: CASSEGNRGSQYF.